In its sample, the clone carrying this T cell receptor beta chain was seen a few times. Its target is unknown. Sample time point: blood from clinic visit 5 months post-surgery; TSC patient then seizure free. The sequenced cases were selected for having the highest brain T cell transcript signatures. Pre-surgery treatment included at least one anti-epileptic drug. This entry is derived from a study of brain T cells in children with intractable seizures. Notes on the study in general: Only CDR3 sequence similarity suggested viral specificity, without known HCMV serostatus. Absence of clones before surgery may stem from lower sequencing depth.

Some clones are missing from TCRdb's copy, which holds only in-frame ones; the method was immunoSEQ multiplex PCR. The sample holds about 340,000 clones, roughly 92% seen once. The material was peripheral blood, obtained 4 to 5 months after surgery. This clonotype originated in a boy under two years old with tuberous sclerosis and intractable seizures.

CDR3 in amino acids: CASSYWAREQYF. The CDR3 coding sequence is TGTGCCAGCAGTTACTGGGCTCGGGAGCAGTACTTC. The rearrangement links TRBV12-3 or TRBV12-4 to TRBJ2-7; no clear D. The V and J ends lost 4 bases and 7 bases respectively, with 11 bases between them. The CDR3 contains 12 residues.